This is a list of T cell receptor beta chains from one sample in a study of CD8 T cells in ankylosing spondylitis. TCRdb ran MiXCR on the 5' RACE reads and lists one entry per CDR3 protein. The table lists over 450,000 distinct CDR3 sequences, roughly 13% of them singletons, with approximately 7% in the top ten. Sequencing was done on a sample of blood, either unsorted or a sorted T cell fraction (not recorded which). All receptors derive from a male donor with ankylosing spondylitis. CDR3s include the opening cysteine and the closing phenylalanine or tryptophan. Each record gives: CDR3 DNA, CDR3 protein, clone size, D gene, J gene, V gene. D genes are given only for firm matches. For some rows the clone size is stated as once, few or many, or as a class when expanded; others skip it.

cdr3_nt: TGTGCCAGCAGCGCCGGGGGAACCACCGGGGAGCTGTTTTTT
cdr3_aa: CASSAGGTTGELFF
clone_size: .
d_call: .
j_call: TRBJ2-2
v_call: TRBV9

cdr3_nt: TGCAGTGCTACCCCGTTAGGAGGGAGGGGGGCAGATACGCAGTATTTT
cdr3_aa: CSATPLGGRGADTQYF
clone_size: .
d_call: .
j_call: TRBJ2-3
v_call: TRBV20-1

cdr3_nt: TGTGCCAGCAGTTTAGGAGGGGTAGACACTGAAGCTTTCTTT
cdr3_aa: CASSLGGVDTEAFF
clone_size: few
d_call: .
j_call: TRBJ1-1
v_call: TRBV12-3/TRBV12-4

cdr3_nt: TGTGCCAGCAGAACCAGCGGGAAACCAGAGACCCAGTACTTC
cdr3_aa: CASRTSGKPETQYF
clone_size: .
d_call: TRBD2
j_call: TRBJ2-5
v_call: TRBV12-3/TRBV12-4

cdr3_nt: TGTGCCAGCAGCGTAGTCACAAATTACAATGAGCAGTTCTTC
cdr3_aa: CASSVVTNYNEQFF
clone_size: few
d_call: .
j_call: TRBJ2-1
v_call: TRBV9

cdr3_nt: TGTGCCATCGGAGAGAGTGATCAGCCCCAGCATTTT
cdr3_aa: CAIGESDQPQHF
clone_size: .
d_call: .
j_call: TRBJ1-5
v_call: TRBV10-3

cdr3_nt: TGTGCCAGCCGTCGAGGAGGGGGCCTTGGGGACACTGAAGCTTTCTTT
cdr3_aa: CASRRGGGLGDTEAFF
clone_size: .
d_call: TRBD1
j_call: TRBJ1-1
v_call: TRBV3-1

cdr3_nt: TGTGCCAGCTCACAAAAAGACGGTGAGCAGTTCTTC
cdr3_aa: CASSQKDGEQFF
clone_size: .
d_call: .
j_call: TRBJ2-1
v_call: TRBV18

cdr3_nt: TGTGCCATCAGTTCCCGGTCACTAGCGGGAGTAGCAGGCTCCTACAATGAGCAGTTCTTC
cdr3_aa: CAISSRSLAGVAGSYNEQFF
clone_size: .
d_call: TRBD2
j_call: TRBJ2-1
v_call: TRBV10-3

cdr3_nt: TGTGCCAGCAACGTGGACAGGGTATACTATGGCTACACCTTC
cdr3_aa: CASNVDRVYYGYTF
clone_size: .
d_call: TRBD1
j_call: TRBJ1-2
v_call: TRBV5-6

cdr3_nt: TGTGCCAGCACCCCCCTGGAACTAGCGGGAGAACAGTTCTTC
cdr3_aa: CASTPLELAGEQFF
clone_size: few
d_call: TRBD2
j_call: TRBJ2-1
v_call: TRBV2

cdr3_nt: TGCGCCAGCCGCGAAGAGACCCAGTACTTC
cdr3_aa: CASREETQYF
clone_size: many
d_call: .
j_call: TRBJ2-5
v_call: TRBV10-1

cdr3_nt: TGTGCCAGCAGTTACAGGGCGTATACCTACGAGCAGTACTTC
cdr3_aa: CASSYRAYTYEQYF
clone_size: few
d_call: .
j_call: TRBJ2-7
v_call: TRBV2

cdr3_nt: TGCGCCAGCAGCCAACTAGCGGGGCTGAGGAGGGAGCTGTTTTTT
cdr3_aa: CASSQLAGLRRELFF
clone_size: few
d_call: TRBD2
j_call: TRBJ2-2
v_call: TRBV4-1

cdr3_nt: TGTGCCAGCTCACCCTCGGGTGAAGGTACGAGAGGAAACACCATATATTTT
cdr3_aa: CASSPSGEGTRGNTIYF
clone_size: few
d_call: .
j_call: TRBJ1-3
v_call: TRBV18

cdr3_nt: TGTGCCAGCAGCGGACCCGGGACAAGCTACAATGAGCAGTTCTTC
cdr3_aa: CASSGPGTSYNEQFF
clone_size: .
d_call: .
j_call: TRBJ2-1
v_call: TRBV7-9

cdr3_nt: TGTGCCAGCAGCCAAGGATCAGCGGGAACTTACGAGCAGTACTTC
cdr3_aa: CASSQGSAGTYEQYF
clone_size: .
d_call: TRBD2
j_call: TRBJ2-7
v_call: TRBV3-1

cdr3_nt: TGCGCCAGCAGTTCCGACACTTTAAACATTCAGTACTTC
cdr3_aa: CASSSDTLNIQYF
clone_size: many
d_call: .
j_call: TRBJ2-4
v_call: TRBV5-1

cdr3_nt: TGTGCCAGCAGTTACTCGAGCGCTAGCGGGCACTACAATGAGCAGTTCTTC
cdr3_aa: CASSYSSASGHYNEQFF
clone_size: few
d_call: TRBD2
j_call: TRBJ2-1
v_call: TRBV6-2/TRBV6-3

cdr3_nt: TGCGCCAGCAGCTCACAGTGGGCGCGTGAGACCCAGTACTTC
cdr3_aa: CASSSQWARETQYF
clone_size: few
d_call: .
j_call: TRBJ2-5
v_call: TRBV5-1

cdr3_nt: TGTGCCAGCAGTGAAGTAGCTCCCGGGAATAATTCACCCCTCCACTTT
cdr3_aa: CASSEVAPGNNSPLHF
clone_size: many
d_call: .
j_call: TRBJ1-6
v_call: TRBV2

cdr3_nt: TGCAGTGCTAGAGAAGGTCGTGACTATGGCTACACCTTC
cdr3_aa: CSAREGRDYGYTF
clone_size: .
d_call: .
j_call: TRBJ1-2
v_call: TRBV20-1

cdr3_nt: TGTTCCATCCGGGACAGTAACACCGGGGAGCTGTTTTTT
cdr3_aa: CSIRDSNTGELFF
clone_size: .
d_call: TRBD1
j_call: TRBJ2-2
v_call: TRBV6-1

cdr3_nt: TGTGCCAGCAGTCCAACAGGGAGATCCGGGGAGCTGTTTTTT
cdr3_aa: CASSPTGRSGELFF
clone_size: few
d_call: .
j_call: TRBJ2-2
v_call: TRBV12-3/TRBV12-4

cdr3_nt: TGCGCCAGCAGCCAAGGCCCGAGCGGGAGTTACTACGAGCAGTACTTC
cdr3_aa: CASSQGPSGSYYEQYF
clone_size: many
d_call: TRBD2
j_call: TRBJ2-7
v_call: TRBV4-1

cdr3_nt: TGTGCCACCAGTGATTCTAAGACTAGCGGGAGCACAGATACGCAGTATTTT
cdr3_aa: CATSDSKTSGSTDTQYF
clone_size: many
d_call: TRBD2
j_call: TRBJ2-3
v_call: TRBV24-1

cdr3_nt: TGTGCCAGCAGTTCGGGCCACACCATATATTTT
cdr3_aa: CASSSGHTIYF
clone_size: .
d_call: .
j_call: TRBJ1-3
v_call: TRBV12-3/TRBV12-4